What follows are 22 T cell receptor beta chains derived from one specimen sequenced in a study of blood T cells in healthy people across ages. The authors ran a second PCR of 7 to 11 cycles using a sample-barcoded 5' primer and a J-beta primer mix. MiXCR, applied by TCRdb to the 5' RACE reads, yields one record per CDR3 protein. The profile covers over a million distinct CDR3 sequences, with around 40% appearing a single time and around 4% taken by the ten largest. The material sequenced was blood. The source is a woman between 18 and 29 years old in good health.

This clonotype was seen only a few times. The chain employs TRBV10-3 and TRBJ2-3, with 11 positions matching TRBD1. CDR3 length equals 18 residues. The V segment lost 6 bases and the J segment 0 bases; nucleotides outside the gene matches: 11. Germline CDR1 reads ENHRY; CDR2 reads SYGVKD. This chain's CDR3 is CAIRPGQGGEGSTDTQYF. The DNA for the CDR3 is TGTGCCATCAGACCGGGACAGGGGGGAGAGGGCAGCACAGATACGCAGTATTTT.

The V and J genes are TRBV2 and TRBJ2-3, with D perhaps TRBD1 (5 bases). Trimming pared 6 bases from V and 1 base from J, leaving 17 bases between. The CDR3 has 16 residues. CDR1 is SNHLY and CDR2 is FYNNEI in the germline V gene. CDR3 nucleotides: TGTGCCAGCAGCTACTCCCTAGTAGGGGGCACAGATACGCAGTATTTT. Translation: CASSYSLVGGTDTQYF.

This clonotype was found many times. The rearrangement joins TRBV10-3 to TRBJ2-5; D remains unclear. Germline V gene lookup returns CDR1 ENHRY and CDR2 SYGVKD. The V gene lost 3 bases and the J gene lost 0 bases, with 8 bases spanning the gap. The CDR3 spans 14 residues. In DNA form, the CDR3 reads TGTGCCATCAGTGAACCGCCGAACCAAGAGACCCAGTACTTC. Amino acid sequence: CAISEPPNQETQYF.

The chain couples TRBV29-1 to TRBJ1-1; D uncertain. Germline V gene data show CDR1 as SQVTM and CDR2 as ANQGSEA. This CDR3 region has 14 residues. Trimming stripped 3 bases from V and 0 bases from J, with 11 bases between. CDR3 region: CSVEMVALNTEAFF. CDR3 bases: TGCAGCGTTGAGATGGTGGCGTTGAACACTGAAGCTTTCTTT.

J is TRBJ1-2 and V is TRBV5-1; D not certain. Germline CDR1 reads SGHRS; CDR2 reads YFSETQ. The ends were cut back, 0 bases at V and 4 bases at J, with 10 bases in the middle. The CDR3 is 14 amino acids. In DNA form, the CDR3 reads TGCGCCAGCAGCTTGGACGGAACGGTCTATGGCTACACCTTC. Protein: CASSLDGTVYGYTF.

This clonotype was detected a few times. The J gene is TRBJ2-1, the V gene TRBV13; 13 bases match TRBD2. CDR1 is PRHDT, CDR2 FYEKMQ, per germline (reference sequence). With V trimmed by 5 bases and J by 8 bases, 6 bases remained unmatched. This CDR3 comprises 15 residues. CDR3 nucleotides: TGTGCCAGCAGCGCGACTAGCGGGAGGTTCTATGAGCAGTTCTTC. Residues: CASSATSGRFYEQFF.

This clonotype was seen a few times. The chain recombines TRBV20-1 with TRBJ1-6; D call uncertain. Germline V CDR1 and CDR2: DFQATT, SNEGSKA (reference sequence). CDR3 size: 17 residues. Deletions cut 0 bases from V and 0 bases from J, with 12 bases between. The chain's CDR3 is CSAREGRTSSYNSPLHF. The CDR3 nucleotides are TGCAGTGCTAGAGAGGGCAGGACGAGCTCCTATAATTCACCCCTCCACTTT.

This sequence joins TRBV6-5 and TRBJ2-7; TRBD2 aligns across 7 bases. The CDR3 covers 15 residues. V lost 3 bases and J lost 6; bases outside the gene matches: 11. Germline V gives CDR1 MNHEY, CDR2 SVGAGI. The CDR3 sequence: CASSYTRTSRLEQYF. CDR3 nucleotides: TGTGCCAGCAGTTATACCCGGACTAGTCGTCTCGAGCAGTACTTC.

This clonotype was seen only a few times. The chain is built from TRBV11-3 and TRBJ2-1, with TRBD2 identical over 7 bases. Germline CDR1 SGHNT, CDR2 YENEEA. V lost 3 bases, J lost 8 bases, and 7 bases stayed unmatched. The CDR3 extends over 14 amino acids. The CDR3 DNA reads as TGTGCCAGCAGCTTCCGCGGGAGTTTCGATGAGCAGTTCTTC. This translates into CASSFRGSFDEQFF.

The sample holds a few counts of this clonotype. The rearrangement uses TRBV5-5 and TRBJ1-2, with unresolved D. V was pared by 3 bases and J by 4 bases, with 16 bases between. From germline, CDR1 is SGHKS and CDR2 YYEKEE (reference sequence). CDR3 length equals 15 residues. DNA for the CDR3: TGTGCCAGCAGCTGGTCTCAAGGAGCCGGCTATGGCTACACCTTC. This encodes CASSWSQGAGYGYTF.

V and J are TRBV20-1 and TRBJ1-4; D is unresolved. The CDR3 runs 12 residues. V gave up 2 bases and J gave up 5 bases, with 6 bases separating them. Germline V gene data show CDR1 as DFQATT and CDR2 as SNEGSKA (reference sequence). CDR3 amino acids: CSARSENEKLFF. The DNA for the CDR3 is TGCAGTGCTAGATCCGAGAATGAAAAACTGTTTTTT.

Worth noting for this clonotype: One end of the junction varies from germline; a read error may be responsible. The V call is TRBV3-1, the J call TRBJ2-2; D may be TRBD1 (6 bases). The CDR3 is 16 residues long. Germline V gene sequence: CDR1 LGHDT, CDR2 YNNKEL (reference sequence). The CDR3 nucleotides read TGTGCCAGCAGCCAACAGGACAGAGCGAACACCGGGGAGCCGTTTTTT. This sequence encodes CASSQQDRANTGEPFF.

To note about this clonotype: This may arise from a read error, as a much more abundant clone is one base away. V usage is TRBV7-2 and J usage is TRBJ1-1; weak D call: TRBD1 (5 bases). Germline values: CDR1 SGHTA, CDR2 FQGNSA. With 5 bases removed from V and 6 bases from J, the gap between germline ends came to 16 bases. This CDR3 is built from 14 residues. The CDR3 DNA sequence: TGTGCCAGCAGCCCCCAGGGTGCAGTCCCTGAAGCTTTCTTT. Its protein is CASSPQGAVPEAFF.

V and J are TRBV29-1 and TRBJ1-2; D is perhaps TRBD1 (5 bases). CDR3 length equals 14 residues. V lost 6 bases and J lost 8, with 22 bases in between. Germline lookup yields CDR1 SQVTM and CDR2 ANQGSEA. This chain's CDR3 is CSVNRDVSLEGYTF. The CDR3, as DNA: TGCAGCGTCAACCGGGACGTATCCTTGGAGGGCTACACCTTC.

This rearrangement joins TRBV6-2 or TRBV6-3 to TRBJ1-1; a possible D gene is TRBD1 (6 bases). Germline-derived CDR1 and CDR2 are MNHEY and SVGEGT. This CDR3 comprises 13 residues. The V gene lost 5 bases and the J gene lost 8 bases, with 15 bases spanning the gap. CDR3 in DNA: TGTGCCAGCAGTCCCAGGGGCATAAGAGAAGCTTTCTTT. This sequence encodes CASSPRGIREAFF.

This clonotype was counted only a few times. The gene calls are TRBV20-1 and TRBJ1-1; 9 nucleotides match TRBD1. The CDR3 contains 15 residues. The ends lost 6 bases at V and 3 bases at J; junction bases unmatched: 11. Germline lookup yields CDR1 DFQATT and CDR2 SNEGSKA (reference sequence). The CDR3 DNA sequence: TGCAGTGCCGGAGGGTGGGACAGGGTTGACACTGAAGCTTTCTTT. It encodes CSAGGWDRVDTEAFF.

This chain joins TRBV20-1 and TRBJ2-5; TRBD2 aligns across 10 bases. The J call may be in error: the DNA end matches TRBJ2-7 better. Germline lookup yields CDR1 DFQATT and CDR2 SNEGSKA (reference sequence). The CDR3 consists of 14 residues. The CDR3 coding sequence is TGCAGTGCCCTACCAGCTAGCGGGAGTTACGAGCAGTACTTC. Translated, it gives CSALPASGSYEQYF.

In this sample, this clonotype turned up a few times. The chain employs TRBV29-1 and TRBJ2-3, with TRBD1 as a possible D gene (5 bases). Trimming pared 2 bases from V and 3 bases from J, leaving 12 bases between. The CDR3 runs to 14 residues. From germline, CDR1 is SQVTM and CDR2 ANQGSEA. CDR3 DNA sequence: TGCAGCGTTGAATTGGGGCTCGCGACAGATACGCAGTATTTT. This codes for CSVELGLATDTQYF.

The chain is built from TRBV19 and TRBJ2-7; D is perhaps TRBD1 (5 bases). This CDR3 has 11 amino acids. Trimming pared 3 bases from V and 8 bases from J, leaving 8 bases between. CDR1 is LNHDA and CDR2 is SQIVND in the germline V gene (reference sequence). CDR3 coding DNA: TGTGCCAGTAGTATCGGACACCAGCAGTACTTC. Protein: CASSIGHQQYF.

This clonotype appeared once. As the CDR3 is not closed by the conserved phenylalanine or tryptophan, this likely results from a read error. The chain carries TRBV6-2 or TRBV6-3 and TRBJ2-4; TRBD1 agrees at 8 bases. The end of the DNA aligns better with TRBJ2-5, so the J call may be wrong. CDR3 size: 17 residues. Germline lookup yields CDR1 MNHEY and CDR2 SVGEGT. The CDR3 here is CASSYLTGELRTETQYY. DNA for the CDR3: TGTGCCAGCAGTTATTTGACAGGGGAACTACGAACGGAGACCCAGTACTAC.

This clonotype came up a few times. CDR3 in DNA: TGTGCCAGCAGCGTGGGGGGAGCTAGCGGGAGCTCCTACAATGAGCAGTTCTTC. Its translation: CASSVGGASGSSYNEQFF. The chain joins TRBV9 to TRBJ2-1, with TRBD2 matching 10 bases. There are 18 residues in the CDR3. J was trimmed by 0 bases and V by 2 bases; bases with no gene match: 8. Germline CDR1 is SGDLS and CDR2 is YYNGEE.

This chain connects TRBV27 to TRBJ2-1; no reliable D call. CDR1 is MNHEY and CDR2 is SMNVEV in the germline V gene (reference sequence). The CDR3 spans 14 residues. Trimming removed 1 base at V and 1 base at J, with 5 bases between. As DNA, the CDR3 is TGTGCCAGCAGTTTATTTTTGTCCTACAATGAGCAGTTCTTC. It translates to CASSLFLSYNEQFF.